These T cell receptor beta chains were read from a single sample in a study of shared clonotypes between healthy human individuals. Here immunoSEQ multiplex PCR was the method, and the copy in TCRdb shows in-frame clones only, minus some. Of about 510,000 clones in the sample, more than 65% were seen once. Sequenced input: PBMCs. These TCRs come from a woman in her thirties or forties in good health. Some clones in this sample may be carry-over from other donors' samples. Each CDR3 is given with its conserved first and last residue. A D gene is named only where the DNA matches it firmly. Only some rows state a clone size, as once, few, many or a class for expanded clones.

abundance: -; j_gene: TRBJ2-1; v_gene: TRBV4-1; d_gene: TRBD2; CDR3aa: CASSQVSGRAGNEQFF; CDR3nt: TGCGCCAGCAGCCAAGTTAGCGGGAGGGCCGGTAATGAGCAGTTCTTC
abundance: many; j_gene: TRBJ2-7; v_gene: TRBV4-1; d_gene: -; CDR3aa: CASSLSRSRNSYEQYF; CDR3nt: TGCGCCAGCAGCCTTAGCAGGAGTAGGAACTCCTACGAGCAGTACTTC
abundance: -; j_gene: TRBJ1-3; v_gene: TRBV28; d_gene: -; CDR3aa: CASIKGDYSGNTIYF; CDR3nt: TGTGCCAGCATTAAAGGGGACTACTCTGGAAACACCATATATTTT
abundance: once; j_gene: TRBJ2-7; v_gene: TRBV19; d_gene: TRBD2; CDR3aa: CASSIGSGTLREQYF; CDR3nt: TGTGCCAGTAGTATAGGGAGCGGGACCCTTCGCGAGCAGTACTTC
abundance: -; j_gene: TRBJ1-4; v_gene: TRBV28; d_gene: -; CDR3aa: CASSQGYEKLFF; CDR3nt: TGTGCCAGCTCACAGGGATATGAAAAACTGTTTTTT
abundance: few; j_gene: TRBJ2-7; v_gene: TRBV29-1; d_gene: -; CDR3aa: CSVEVLTDSYEQYF; CDR3nt: TGCAGCGTTGAGGTGTTGACTGACTCCTACGAGCAGTACTTC
abundance: -; j_gene: TRBJ2-5; v_gene: TRBV4-1; d_gene: TRBD1; CDR3aa: CASSQNRDSQYF; CDR3nt: TGCGCCAGCAGCCAAAACCGGGACAGCCAGTACTTC
abundance: -; j_gene: TRBJ1-2; v_gene: TRBV6-4; d_gene: -; CDR3aa: CASSEALSVGGYGYTF; CDR3nt: TGTGCCAGCAGTGAAGCCCTCTCAGTCGGTGGCTATGGCTACACCTTC
abundance: -; j_gene: TRBJ2-6; v_gene: TRBV9; d_gene: TRBD2; CDR3aa: CASSVTSGRARGANVLTF; CDR3nt: TGTGCCAGCAGCGTTACTAGCGGGAGGGCCCGTGGGGCCAACGTCCTGACTTTC
abundance: -; j_gene: TRBJ2-5; v_gene: TRBV5-6; d_gene: -; CDR3aa: CASSLAAQETQYF; CDR3nt: TGTGCCAGCAGCTTGGCAGCCCAAGAGACCCAGTACTTC
abundance: -; j_gene: TRBJ2-3; v_gene: TRBV18; d_gene: -; CDR3aa: CASSPPSPDTQYF; CDR3nt: TGTGCCAGCTCACCACCGTCCCCAGATACGCAGTATTTT
abundance: few; j_gene: TRBJ2-3; v_gene: TRBV6-1; d_gene: TRBD1; CDR3aa: CASRSSGTGADTQYF; CDR3nt: TGTGCCAGCAGATCCTCCGGGACAGGGGCAGATACGCAGTATTTT
abundance: once; j_gene: TRBJ2-6; v_gene: TRBV19; d_gene: -; CDR3aa: CASSIVSGRTNSGANVLTF; CDR3nt: TGTGCCAGTAGTATAGTCTCGGGGCGGACAAACTCTGGGGCCAACGTCCTGACTTTC
abundance: -; j_gene: TRBJ2-2; v_gene: TRBV18; d_gene: -; CDR3aa: CASSPNGEGTGELFF; CDR3nt: TGTGCCAGCTCACCAAACGGCGAGGGGACCGGGGAGCTGTTTTTT
abundance: -; j_gene: TRBJ2-3; v_gene: TRBV18; d_gene: -; CDR3aa: CASSAGGATDTQYF; CDR3nt: TGTGCCAGCTCCGCCGGAGGGGCCACAGATACGCAGTATTTT
abundance: -; j_gene: TRBJ2-3; v_gene: TRBV7-3; d_gene: -; CDR3aa: CASSPAGGTDTQYF; CDR3nt: TGTGCCAGCAGCCCCGCTGGGGGCACAGATACGCAGTATTTT
abundance: -; j_gene: TRBJ2-5; v_gene: TRBV7-9; d_gene: TRBD2; CDR3aa: CASSLVAGGQETQYF; CDR3nt: TGTGCCAGCAGCTTGGTAGCGGGAGGGCAAGAGACCCAGTACTTC
abundance: -; j_gene: TRBJ2-1; v_gene: TRBV5-1; d_gene: -; CDR3aa: CASSDPSGTGNEQFF; CDR3nt: TGCGCCAGCAGCGATCCTAGCGGGACAGGCAATGAGCAGTTCTTC
abundance: -; j_gene: TRBJ2-1; v_gene: TRBV7-9; d_gene: -; CDR3aa: CASSLGFQWDQRDEQFF; CDR3nt: TGTGCCAGCAGCTTAGGGTTTCAGTGGGACCAGCGGGATGAGCAGTTCTTC
abundance: -; j_gene: TRBJ2-1; v_gene: TRBV6-1; d_gene: -; CDR3aa: CASSGIGLRNEQFF; CDR3nt: TGTGCCAGCAGTGGTATAGGATTACGCAATGAGCAGTTCTTC
abundance: -; j_gene: TRBJ2-7; v_gene: TRBV27; d_gene: TRBD1; CDR3aa: CASRARTGGSYEQYF; CDR3nt: TGTGCCAGCAGGGCCCGGACAGGAGGCTCCTACGAGCAGTACTTC
abundance: -; j_gene: TRBJ1-1; v_gene: TRBV9; d_gene: TRBD1; CDR3aa: CASSVGDRAWNTEAFF; CDR3nt: TGTGCCAGCAGCGTGGGGGACAGGGCCTGGAACACTGAAGCTTTCTTT
abundance: once; j_gene: TRBJ2-7; v_gene: TRBV5-1; d_gene: -; CDR3aa: CASSSRVAGTSYEQYF; CDR3nt: TGCGCCAGCAGCTCCAGGGTGGCAGGGACCTCCTACGAGCAGTACTTC
abundance: -; j_gene: TRBJ2-7; v_gene: TRBV4-1; d_gene: -; CDR3aa: CASSHSWTPYEQYF; CDR3nt: TGCGCCAGCAGCCATAGCTGGACGCCCTACGAGCAGTACTTC
abundance: once; j_gene: TRBJ1-6; v_gene: TRBV30; d_gene: -; CDR3aa: CAWGDVYNSPLHF; CDR3nt: TGTGCCTGGGGGGACGTCTATAATTCACCCCTCCACTTT
abundance: -; j_gene: TRBJ1-2; v_gene: TRBV2; d_gene: -; CDR3aa: CASSGDYGYTF; CDR3nt: TGTGCCAGCAGCGGTGACTATGGCTACACCTTC
abundance: -; j_gene: TRBJ2-1; v_gene: TRBV7-8; d_gene: -; CDR3aa: CASSTGTGIIRRRVFSYNEQFF; CDR3nt: TGTGCCAGCAGCACCGGGACCGGTATCATTCGCCGGAGGGTCTTCTCCTACAATGAGCAGTTCTTC
abundance: -; j_gene: TRBJ2-7; v_gene: TRBV9; d_gene: TRBD2; CDR3aa: CASSVGLAGPYEQYF; CDR3nt: TGTGCCAGCAGCGTAGGACTAGCGGGCCCTTACGAGCAGTACTTC
abundance: -; j_gene: TRBJ2-7; v_gene: TRBV6-1; d_gene: -; CDR3aa: CASALGGGRVYEQYF; CDR3nt: TGTGCCAGCGCCTTGGGGGGCGGGCGGGTATACGAGCAGTACTTC
abundance: once; j_gene: TRBJ2-7; v_gene: TRBV5-8; d_gene: -; CDR3aa: CASTGANGGEQYF; CDR3nt: TGTGCCAGCACTGGGGCGAACGGGGGCGAGCAGTACTTC
abundance: -; j_gene: TRBJ2-7; v_gene: TRBV28; d_gene: -; CDR3aa: CASSSSGSDSYEQYF; CDR3nt: TGTGCCAGCAGTTCGTCAGGTTCCGACTCCTACGAGCAGTACTTC
abundance: -; j_gene: TRBJ2-7; v_gene: TRBV7-9; d_gene: -; CDR3aa: CASSLTTNYEQYF; CDR3nt: TGTGCCAGCAGCTTAACGACAAACTACGAGCAGTACTTC
abundance: once; j_gene: TRBJ2-2; v_gene: TRBV30; d_gene: -; CDR3aa: CAWSRGSKNTGELFF; CDR3nt: TGTGCCTGGAGTCGAGGAAGCAAGAACACCGGGGAGCTGTTTTTT
abundance: -; j_gene: TRBJ2-1; v_gene: TRBV6-4; d_gene: -; CDR3aa: CASSRDLYNEQFF; CDR3nt: TGTGCCAGCAGTCGGGACTTATACAATGAGCAGTTCTTC
abundance: -; j_gene: TRBJ2-2; v_gene: TRBV7-2; d_gene: -; CDR3aa: CASSFGPGELFF; CDR3nt: TGTGCCAGCAGCTTCGGCCCGGGGGAGCTGTTTTTT
abundance: -; j_gene: TRBJ2-7; v_gene: TRBV29-1; d_gene: TRBD2; CDR3aa: CSGQLAGGPGEQYF; CDR3nt: TGCAGCGGTCAACTGGCGGGAGGGCCGGGCGAGCAGTACTTC
abundance: -; j_gene: TRBJ1-1; v_gene: TRBV5-6; d_gene: TRBD1; CDR3aa: CASSAAGGLNTEAFF; CDR3nt: TGTGCCAGCAGCGCGGCAGGGGGCTTGAACACTGAAGCTTTCTTT
abundance: -; j_gene: TRBJ2-1; v_gene: TRBV29-1; d_gene: TRBD2; CDR3aa: CSARQGLAGFNEQFF; CDR3nt: TGCAGCGCCCGACAGGGACTAGCGGGCTTCAATGAGCAGTTCTTC
abundance: once; j_gene: TRBJ2-3; v_gene: TRBV5-4; d_gene: -; CDR3aa: CASSLGPGITDTQYF; CDR3nt: TGTGCCAGCAGCTTGGGTCCAGGAATCACAGATACGCAGTATTTT
abundance: -; j_gene: TRBJ1-4; v_gene: TRBV6-6; d_gene: -; CDR3aa: CASSVGAEPEKLFF; CDR3nt: TGTGCCAGCAGTGTTGGGGCGGAACCCGAAAAACTGTTTTTT
abundance: -; j_gene: TRBJ2-7; v_gene: TRBV14; d_gene: -; CDR3aa: CASSQDLDREQYF; CDR3nt: TGTGCCAGCAGCCAAGATCTGGACCGGGAGCAGTACTTC
abundance: -; j_gene: TRBJ2-7; v_gene: TRBV6-6; d_gene: TRBD1; CDR3aa: CASKTGGEQYF; CDR3nt: TGTGCCAGCAAAACAGGGGGCGAGCAGTACTTC
abundance: -; j_gene: TRBJ2-7; v_gene: TRBV28; d_gene: -; CDR3aa: CASTTRPNEQYF; CDR3nt: TGTGCCAGCACTACTAGACCGAACGAGCAGTACTTC
abundance: -; j_gene: TRBJ1-5; v_gene: TRBV7-6; d_gene: TRBD1; CDR3aa: CASSLTTGDQPQHF; CDR3nt: TGTGCCAGCAGCCTTACAACAGGGGATCAGCCCCAGCATTTT
abundance: -; j_gene: TRBJ2-7; v_gene: TRBV5-1; d_gene: -; CDR3aa: CASSQGGVREQYF; CDR3nt: TGCGCCAGCAGCCAGGGAGGTGTTCGAGAGCAGTACTTC